Detailed here is one TCR beta chain. The antigen is undetermined. The record originates from a study of T-cell memory formation after mild COVID-19. In the study overall: Across donors, TCR clusters were largely donor specific. Findings and caveats of the study: Memory sampled before infection contained some responding clones, suggesting cross-reactive memory joined. Contracting CD4+ clones were located mainly in CM and EM, and CD8+ clones in EMRA.

With constant-segment primers, 5'RACE yielded cDNA libraries of TCR alpha and TCR beta that carried sample barcodes and UMIs. One entry per CDR3 protein results from TCRdb running MiXCR on the 5' RACE reads. The sample lists fewer than 650,000 distinct CDR3 sequences; roughly a fifth were seen once. The CDR3 has 18 amino acids. V was cut by 8 bases and J by 6 bases, with 30 bases left in between. Germline CDR1 and CDR2: MNHNY and SVGAGI (reference sequence). The sequence was obtained from an adult woman who had mild COVID-19 (a few samples of this study predate the infection). Cell type and time point are not known. Sequenced material: PBMCs or a T cell subset sorted from them (not recorded which). The chain links TRBV6-6 to TRBJ2-3; D may be TRBD1 or TRBD2 (5 bases each). The CDR3 loop is CASARTSARNKEGDTQYF. CDR3 bases: TGTGCCAGCGCCCGAACGTCAGCGCGGAATAAAGAGGGGGATACGCAGTATTTT.